A single sample gave rise to the 31 T cell receptor beta chains below, sequenced in a study of blood T cells in healthy people across ages. Alongside a J-beta primer mix, a sample-barcoded 5' primer served in a second PCR lasting about 7 to 12 cycles. In TCRdb, the 5' RACE reads were re-called with MiXCR into one record per CDR3 protein. The sample carries about 600,000 distinct CDR3 sequences, less than 60% recorded once. Input material: blood. These receptors originate from an elderly man in good health.

This chain links TRBV2 with TRBJ1-1, with a tentative D call TRBD1 (5 bases). The ends were cut back, 6 bases at V and 5 bases at J, with 16 bases in the middle. Per the germline V gene, CDR1 is SNHLY and CDR2 is FYNNEI. CDR3 size: 14 residues. CDR3 bases: TGTGCCAGCAGACCCGGGACGGGGGGTACTGAAGCTTTCTTT. This encodes CASRPGTGGTEAFF. The full variable domain, with the rest looked up from reference TRBV2 and TRBJ1-1, is EPEVTQTPSHQVTQMGQEVILRCVPISNHLYFYWYRQILGQKVEFLVSFYNNEISEKSEIFDDQFSVERPDGSNFTLKIRSTKLEDSAMYFCASRPGTGGTEAFFGQGTRLTVV.

The chain recombines TRBV4-2 with TRBJ1-1, with a possible D match to TRBD1 (6 bases). CDR1 is LGHNA, CDR2 YNFKEQ, per germline. CDR3 length equals 16 residues. V was shortened by 6 bases and J by 1 base, with 18 bases between the two germline ends. The CDR3: CASSPGAQRQNTEAFF. CDR3 nucleotide sequence: TGTGCCAGCAGTCCAGGGGCGCAAAGACAGAACACTGAAGCTTTCTTT.

The chain combines TRBV6-6 with TRBJ2-1; 9 nucleotides line up with TRBD2. The J call may be mistaken, given a closer DNA end match to TRBJ2-7. CDR1 and CDR2 from the germline V gene are MNHNY and SVGAGI (reference sequence). CDR3 size: 14 residues. CDR3 sequence (DNA): TGTGCCAGCAGTTCTAGCGGGGAGTTGAACGAGCAGTACTTC. It yields the protein CASSSSGELNEQYF.

The table lists this clonotype with a few counts. CDR3: CSTKRSQNEQFF. The CDR3 region has the DNA TGCAGCACCAAGCGGAGCCAGAATGAGCAGTTCTTC. The rearrangement uses TRBV29-1 and TRBJ2-1, with a tentative D call TRBD2 (5 bases). Trimming stripped 8 bases from V and 7 bases from J, with 15 bases between. CDR1 and CDR2 from the germline V gene are SQVTM and ANQGSEA. The CDR3 consists of 12 residues.

V and J are TRBV5-1 and TRBJ2-4, with D tentatively TRBD1 (5 bases). The germline V and J ends were trimmed by 3 bases and 7 bases, with 11 bases remaining between them. Germline loops: CDR1 SGHRS, CDR2 YFSETQ. CDR3 length equals 13 residues. The CDR3: CASSSGLENIQYF. The CDR3 coding sequence is TGCGCCAGCAGCTCAGGGTTGGAGAACATTCAGTACTTC.

This clonotype was seen repeatedly, ten times or more. This chain uses TRBV7-9 with TRBJ2-3; D is undetermined. The CDR3 spans 14 residues. CDR1 and CDR2 (germline): SEHNR, FQNEAQ (reference sequence). Trimming took off 3 bases at V and 2 bases at J, with 9 bases between the two ends. CDR3 sequence reads: CASSLGGNTDTQYF. DNA for the CDR3: TGTGCCAGCAGCTTGGGTGGAAACACAGATACGCAGTATTTT.

J is TRBJ2-4 and V is TRBV13; 10 bases map to TRBD1. The assigned J gene may be wrong: the sequence end matches TRBJ2-7 better. CDR1 is PRHDT, CDR2 FYEKMQ, per germline (reference sequence). This CDR3 spans 14 amino acids. CDR3 DNA: TGTGCCAGCAGAACCCGGGACAGGGGATACGAGCAGTACTTC. It translates to CASRTRDRGYEQYF.

This rearrangement joins TRBV4-1 to TRBJ2-1; 8 bases match TRBD2. Trimming removed 1 base from V and 6 bases from J; junction bases left unmatched: 8. This CDR3 is 16 amino acids long. The germline gives CDR1 MGHRA, CDR2 YSYEKL. The CDR3 coding sequence is TGCGCCAGCAGCCAAGCGTGGCTAGCGGGTACCAATGAGCAGTTCTTC. It is translated as CASSQAWLAGTNEQFF.

This chain connects TRBV10-3 to TRBJ2-3; the match to TRBD2 covers 11 bases. The CDR3 sequence is 17 residues long. In germline, CDR1 is ENHRY, CDR2 SYGVKD. V shed 0 bases, J shed 2 bases, and the junction held 4 bases outside the gene matches. CDR3 nucleotide sequence: TGTGCCATCAGTGAGTCCCCGACTAGCGGGGACACAGATACGCAGTATTTT. The encoded protein is CAISESPTSGDTDTQYF.

CDR3 DNA sequence: TGCAGTGCTAAGGGGGCTGGCAATCAGCCCCAGCATTTT. It encodes CSAKGAGNQPQHF. This chain connects TRBV20-1 to TRBJ1-5; 7 bases align to TRBD1. CDR1 and CDR2 (germline): DFQATT, SNEGSKA (reference sequence). There are 13 residues in the CDR3. The V gene end was trimmed by 4 bases and the J gene end by 2 bases; junction bases not matched to a gene: 2.

In this sample, this clonotype turned up once. This sequence joins TRBV28 and TRBJ2-4; D is perhaps TRBD1 (6 bases). The DNA matches TRBJ2-7 better at its end, which makes the J call doubtful. The CDR3 covers 14 residues. The germline V gene has CDR1 MDHEN and CDR2 SYDVKM. Written as DNA, the CDR3 is TGTGCCAGCAGTTACACGACAGGAGCCTACGAGCAGTACTTC. As protein: CASSYTTGAYEQYF.

This CDR3 reads CASSYSGQGSWEGYTF. In DNA form, the CDR3 reads TGTGCCAGCAGTTACTCGGGACAGGGGTCGTGGGAAGGCTACACCTTC. V usage is TRBV6-6 and J usage is TRBJ1-2, with 10 nucleotides matching TRBD1. From germline, CDR1 is MNHNY and CDR2 SVGAGI (reference sequence). The CDR3 is 16 amino acids. With V trimmed by 0 bases and J by 8 bases, 9 bases remained unmatched.

This chain uses TRBV5-5 with TRBJ2-1; TRBD2 matches 7 bases. Germline-derived CDR1 and CDR2 are SGHKS and YYEKEE (reference sequence). The V gene end was trimmed by 3 bases and the J gene end by 10 bases; junction bases not matched to a gene: 19. The CDR3 length is 17 residues. In DNA form, the CDR3 reads TGTGCCAGCAGCTCGGCCAGAGTGGCGGGAGAGTTCGGGGAGCAGTTCTTC. Translation: CASSSARVAGEFGEQFF.

The V call is TRBV7-2, the J call TRBJ2-7; possibly TRBD1 for D (5 bases). The germline V and J ends were trimmed by 5 bases and 2 bases, with 16 bases remaining between them. CDR1 SGHTA and CDR2 FQGNSA come from the germline V gene. The CDR3 is 15 residues long. The DNA of the CDR3 is TGTGCCAGCAGCCCCGACCGAGACAGTCCCTACGAGCAGTACTTC. It specifies CASSPDRDSPYEQYF.

This chain connects TRBV6-2 or TRBV6-3 to TRBJ2-1, with D unresolved. The CDR3 contains 15 residues. V lost 0 bases and J lost 5, with 11 bases in between. The germline CDR1 and CDR2 sequences are MNHEY and SVGEGT. The DNA of the CDR3 is TGTGCCAGCAGTTACTCGTTTGGGTCCGACAATGAGCAGTTCTTC. It codes for CASSYSFGSDNEQFF.

The chain recombines TRBV2 with TRBJ1-1; D may be TRBD1 (5 bases). Deletions cut 2 bases from V and 3 bases from J, with 7 bases between. Germline values: CDR1 SNHLY, CDR2 FYNNEI. This CDR3 is 13 amino acids long. CDR3 sequence: CASSERGYTEAFF. CDR3 sequence (DNA): TGTGCCAGCAGTGAAAGGGGATACACTGAAGCTTTCTTT.

The chain employs TRBV5-6 and TRBJ2-1, with unresolved D. Trimming removed 0 bases from V and 1 base from J, with 8 bases in between. CDR1 SGHDT and CDR2 YYEEEE come from the germline V gene. The CDR3 consists of 15 residues. CDR3 residues: CASSLEVESYNEQFF. The DNA for the CDR3 is TGTGCCAGCAGCTTGGAGGTGGAATCCTACAATGAGCAGTTCTTC.

V is TRBV6-1 and J is TRBJ2-4; 14 bases map to TRBD2. The germline CDR1 and CDR2 sequences are MNHNS and SASEGT. Trimming took 6 bases from V and 1 from J; bases not matched to a gene: 20. The CDR3 length is 22 residues. The chain's CDR3 is CASRKVSYTGTSGSWAKNIQYF. CDR3 bases: TGTGCCAGCAGAAAAGTATCGTATACCGGGACTAGCGGGAGTTGGGCCAAAAACATTCAGTACTTC.

This clonotype has only a few counts. V and J are TRBV20-1 and TRBJ2-5, with 11 bases that match TRBD2. Per germline, CDR1 DFQATT and CDR2 SNEGSKA (reference sequence). The CDR3 has 14 residues. The V and J ends lost 2 bases and 4 bases, in that order; junction bases with no gene match: 3. The CDR3 reads CSARSGTSGETQYF. The CDR3 DNA sequence: TGCAGTGCTAGATCCGGGACTAGCGGAGAGACCCAGTACTTC.

The chain is built from TRBV7-9 and TRBJ2-3, with a tentative D call TRBD1 (6 bases). V dropped 6 bases and J dropped 2 bases, with 15 bases sitting between them. The CDR3 contains 15 residues. The germline gives CDR1 SEHNR, CDR2 FQNEAQ (reference sequence). The CDR3 sequence is CASSLPGATTDTQYF. Here the CDR3 DNA reads TGTGCCAGCAGTCTCCCAGGGGCGACCACAGATACGCAGTATTTT.

Here the CDR3 reads CAISRTSGDLETQYF. Written as DNA, the CDR3 is TGTGCCATCAGTCGGACTAGCGGGGACCTAGAGACCCAGTACTTC. The rearrangement joins TRBV10-3 to TRBJ2-5; 12 bases fit TRBD2. Unmatched junction bases numbered 5, after V lost 5 bases and J lost 4 bases. The CDR3 extends over 15 amino acids. Looked up from germline, CDR1 is ENHRY and CDR2 is SYGVKD.

The V and J genes are TRBV18 and TRBJ2-5; the D gene is possibly TRBD1 (6 bases). Germline lookup yields CDR1 KGHSH and CDR2 LQKENI. V was clipped by 3 bases and J by 11 bases, with 22 bases between them. The CDR3 runs 15 residues. DNA for the CDR3: TGTGCCAGCTCACCTAGGACAGTCACCTACAATGAGCAGTACTTC. This translates into CASSPRTVTYNEQYF.

The chain combines TRBV7-2 with TRBJ1-5, with D possibly being TRBD1 (5 bases). Between the trimmed V and J ends, which lost 5 bases and 6 bases, there was a span of 8 bases. Looked up from germline, CDR1 is SGHTA and CDR2 is FQGNSA. The CDR3 is 12 amino acids. The CDR3 protein is CASSPGRQPQHF. DNA for the CDR3: TGTGCCAGCAGCCCAGGGCGTCAGCCCCAGCATTTT.

V usage is TRBV5-6 and J usage is TRBJ2-7; no definite D call. The germline CDR1 and CDR2 sequences are SGHDT and YYEEEE. The CDR3 sequence is 16 residues long. Trimming stripped 6 bases from V and 2 bases from J, with 21 bases between. The CDR3 coding sequence is TGTGCCAGCAACCCCAAGACTGGACGGGCCCCCTACGAGCAGTACTTC. This translates into CASNPKTGRAPYEQYF. Using reference TRBV5-6 and TRBJ2-7 for the parts outside the CDR3, the full variable domain is DAGVTQSPTHLIKTRGQQVTLRCSPKSGHDTVSWYQQALGQGPQFIFQYYEEEERQRGNFPDRFSGHQFPNYSSELNVNALLLGDSALYLCASNPKTGRAPYEQYFGPGTRLTVT.

CDR3 DNA: TGCGCCAGCAGCTTATCGTGGAACGGGGGGGCAGATACGCAGTATTTT. Its protein product is CASSLSWNGGADTQYF. The V gene is TRBV4-3, the J gene TRBJ2-3; TRBD2 matches 8 bases. V was clipped by 5 bases and J by 4 bases; unmatched bases: 11. CDR3 length equals 16 residues. The germline gives CDR1 LGHNA, CDR2 YSLEER.

V is TRBV27 and J is TRBJ2-7; a weak D match, TRBD2 (6 bases). CDR1 is MNHEY, CDR2 SMNVEV, per germline (reference sequence). V dropped 0 bases and J dropped 3 bases, with 15 bases sitting between them. This CDR3 is 16 amino acids long. The CDR3 loop is CASSLSGRGTYYEQYF. The CDR3 DNA reads as TGTGCCAGCAGTTTATCGGGGCGGGGAACATACTACGAGCAGTACTTC.

V usage is TRBV7-2 and J usage is TRBJ1-2; 8 nucleotides align to TRBD1. Per germline, CDR1 SGHTA and CDR2 FQGNSA. V shed 4 bases, J shed 2 bases, and the junction held 6 bases outside the gene matches. CDR3 size: 15 residues. The CDR3 spells CASSYTGQGNYGYTF. The CDR3 bases are TGTGCCAGCAGCTACACTGGACAGGGAAACTATGGCTACACCTTC.

This clonotype was observed a few times. This sequence joins TRBV7-2 and TRBJ2-5; D may be TRBD2 (6 bases). The V gene lost 5 bases and the J gene lost 4 bases, with 11 bases spanning the gap. The CDR3 is made up of 13 amino acids. CDR1 SGHTA and CDR2 FQGNSA come from the germline V gene. The CDR3: CASSGGLRETQYF. For the CDR3, the DNA is TGTGCCAGCAGCGGGGGGTTGAGAGAGACCCAGTACTTC.

The chain uses TRBV7-2 and TRBJ2-7, with a tentative D call TRBD2 (7 bases). This CDR3 spans 15 amino acids. Germline assignment: CDR1 SGHTA and CDR2 FQGNSA. V was trimmed by 1 base and J by 2 bases, leaving 12 bases between them. Written as DNA, the CDR3 is TGTGCCAGCAGCTTAGACGGGGGGCGCCCCTACGAGCAGTACTTC. Amino acid sequence: CASSLDGGRPYEQYF.

This clonotype was seen more than once but under ten times. The CDR3 DNA reads as TGTGCCATCCAGGCTACCGGGACAGGGGGTTTTGGCTACACCTTC. This codes for CAIQATGTGGFGYTF. The chain is built from TRBV28 and TRBJ1-2; TRBD1 agrees at 11 bases. The CDR3 loop spans 15 amino acids. With 10 bases clipped from V and 7 bases from J, the junction kept 14 bases outside the gene matches. Germline values: CDR1 MDHEN, CDR2 SYDVKM.

This clonotype was recorded at least ten times. V usage is TRBV15 and J usage is TRBJ2-1; D possibly corresponds to TRBD1 (5 bases). This CDR3 contains 14 residues. CDR1 is LNHNV, CDR2 YYDKDF, per germline (reference sequence). Between the trimmed V and J ends, which lost 1 base and 1 base, there was a span of 5 bases. CDR3 DNA sequence: TGTGCCACCAGCAGAGCAGGGTCCTACAATGAGCAGTTCTTC. Translated: CATSRAGSYNEQFF.